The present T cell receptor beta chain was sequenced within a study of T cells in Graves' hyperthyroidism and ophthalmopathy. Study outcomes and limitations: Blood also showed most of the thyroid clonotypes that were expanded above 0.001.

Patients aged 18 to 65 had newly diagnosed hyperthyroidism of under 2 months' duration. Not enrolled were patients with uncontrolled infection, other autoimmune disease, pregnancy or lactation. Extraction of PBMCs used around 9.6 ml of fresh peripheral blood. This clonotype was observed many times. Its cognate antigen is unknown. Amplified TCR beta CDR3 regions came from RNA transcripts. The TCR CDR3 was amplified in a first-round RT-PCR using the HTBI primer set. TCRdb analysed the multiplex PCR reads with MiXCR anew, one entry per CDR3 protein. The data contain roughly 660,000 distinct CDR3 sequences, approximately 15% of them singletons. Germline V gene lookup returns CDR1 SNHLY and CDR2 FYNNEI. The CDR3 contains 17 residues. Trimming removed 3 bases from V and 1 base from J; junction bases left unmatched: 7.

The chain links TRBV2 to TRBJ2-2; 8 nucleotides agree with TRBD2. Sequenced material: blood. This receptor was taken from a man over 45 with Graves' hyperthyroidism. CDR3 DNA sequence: TGTGCCAGCAGTGACGGGATAGCGGGGCTGAACACCGGGGAGCTGTTTTTT. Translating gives CASSDGIAGLNTGELFF.